Below, 29 T cell receptor beta chains from the same sample are listed, as sequenced in a study of beta chain features in type 1 diabetes. Sequencing targeted expressed TCRB transcripts, as all isolated RNA had been reverse transcribed. Generated by immunoSEQ multiplex PCR, the TCRdb table keeps only in-frame clones and is missing some. The sample yields hundreds of thousands of clones, 15% to 20% seen once. The sequenced sample was naive CD4+ T cells from blood. The receptors shown here come from a woman aged 18 to 35 in good health.

Only a few counts were recorded for this clone. The chain is built from TRBV4-3 and TRBJ2-7; no reliable D call. The CDR3 totals 16 residues. Trimming removed 0 bases at V and 6 bases at J, with 18 bases between. Germline assignment: CDR1 LGHNA and CDR2 YSLEER. This chain's CDR3 is CASSQEAARIVGEQYF. The CDR3, as DNA: TGCGCCAGCAGCCAAGAGGCAGCTAGGATTGTCGGCGAGCAGTACTTC.

This clone has only one observation. V and J are TRBV5-1 and TRBJ2-2; D not resolved. Germline V gene lookup returns CDR1 SGHRS and CDR2 YFSETQ. V gave up 5 bases and J gave up 2 bases, with 4 bases separating them. The CDR3 length is 12 residues. This CDR3 is CASRGNTGELFF. The CDR3 region has the DNA TGCGCCAGCAGGGGCAACACCGGGGAGCTGTTTTTT.

Only a few counts were recorded for this clone. The chain employs TRBV18 and TRBJ2-5; possibly TRBD1 or TRBD2 for D (5 bases each). The germline V gene has CDR1 KGHSH and CDR2 LQKENI. V lost 8 bases to trimming and J lost 5 bases, with 15 bases between them. The CDR3 spans 13 residues. This chain's CDR3 is CASRKGPEETQYF. The CDR3 nucleotides are TGTGCCAGCCGAAAGGGACCTGAGGAGACCCAGTACTTC.

The chain has TRBV7-2 and TRBJ2-1; D might be TRBD2 (6 bases). V lost 5 bases and J 10 bases, leaving 12 bases between the germline ends. Germline CDR1 SGHTA, CDR2 FQGNSA. This CDR3 spans 12 amino acids. The CDR3 coding sequence is TGTGCCAGCAGCCCCGGGGGACGGGAGCAGTTCTTC. Translated: CASSPGGREQFF.

As for this clone: Mismatch with germline at one junction end may stem from a read error. The gene calls are TRBV11-2 and TRBJ2-4, with D possibly called TRBD1 or TRBD2 (5 bases each). Germline-derived CDR1 and CDR2 are SGHAT and FQNNGV. CDR3 length equals 15 residues. CDR3 sequence reads: CAGSPTHSGQNIQYF. CDR3 DNA sequence: TGTGCCGGCAGCCCCACTCACTCGGGGCAAAACATTCAGTACTTC.

The chain recombines TRBV28 with TRBJ1-5; D perhaps matches TRBD1 (6 bases). From germline, CDR1 is MDHEN and CDR2 SYDVKM. The CDR3 is 15 residues long. V lost 3 bases and J 4 bases, leaving 13 bases between the germline ends. The CDR3 nucleotides are TGTGCCAGCAGTTTTGCGGGACAACCTAATCAGCCCCAGCATTTT. It yields the protein CASSFAGQPNQPQHF.

The table lists this clone with a few counts. The genes are TRBV7-2 and TRBJ1-1, with 9 bases identical to TRBD1. This CDR3 is 15 amino acids long. Germline V gene sequence: CDR1 SGHTA, CDR2 FQGNSA. Trimming took 1 base from V and 3 from J; bases not matched to a gene: 3. In nucleotides, the CDR3 is TGTGCCAGCAGCTTAGTATGGACAGGGGACACTGAAGCTTTCTTT. It encodes CASSLVWTGDTEAFF. Combining the CDR3 with reference TRBV7-2 and TRBJ1-1 gives the whole variable domain GAGVSQSPSNKVTEKGKDVELRCDPISGHTALYWYRQSLGQGLEFLIYFQGNSAPDKSGLPSDRFSAERTGGSVSTLTIQRTQQEDSAVYLCASSLVWTGDTEAFFGQGTRLTVV.

This clone was seen a handful of times. The sample has other DNA sequences that encode this CDR3 too. The chain couples TRBV7-2 to TRBJ2-3; D uncertain. Trimming took off 0 bases at V and 1 base at J, with 8 bases between the two ends. CDR1 is SGHTA, CDR2 FQGNSA, per germline. This CDR3 contains 15 residues. The CDR3 spells CASSLAPLRTDTQYF. In DNA form, the CDR3 reads TGTGCCAGCAGCTTAGCGCCCCTGCGCACAGATACGCAGTATTTT.

The rearrangement uses TRBV27 and TRBJ2-1, with D maybe TRBD2 (6 bases). Looked up from germline, CDR1 is MNHEY and CDR2 is SMNVEV (reference sequence). Between the trimmed V and J ends, which lost 8 bases and 4 bases, there was a span of 15 bases. The CDR3 extends over 14 amino acids. The CDR3, as DNA: TGTGCCAGCGGAGGACTACTTAATTACAATGAGCAGTTCTTC. Protein product: CASGGLLNYNEQFF.

This clone was picked up a small number of times. The gene calls are TRBV4-3 and TRBJ2-3, with TRBD1 as a possible D gene (6 bases). The germline V gene has CDR1 LGHNA and CDR2 YSLEER. The V end was cut by 0 bases, the J end by 3 bases, with 19 bases between. This CDR3 has 18 amino acids. CDR3 nucleotides: TGCGCCAGCAGCCAAGATGGGACAACTAAGTCGGGGACAGATACGCAGTATTTT. As protein: CASSQDGTTKSGTDTQYF.

This clone was counted between two and nine times. This chain uses TRBV29-1 with TRBJ2-1; 7 positions agree with TRBD1. Germline lookup yields CDR1 SQVTM and CDR2 ANQGSEA. V trimming: 7 bases; J trimming: 0 bases; junction bases outside the gene matches: 9. This CDR3 spans 15 amino acids. The CDR3 region is CSGQTGSSSYNEQFF. In DNA, the CDR3 is TGCAGCGGCCAGACAGGGTCGAGCTCCTACAATGAGCAGTTCTTC.

This clone was recorded a few times. This chain uses TRBV6-5 with TRBJ2-1; 9 nucleotides match TRBD2. In germline, CDR1 is MNHEY, CDR2 SVGAGI. The CDR3 is 16 residues long. V shed 1 base, J shed 8 bases, and the junction held 9 bases outside the gene matches. The CDR3 here is CASSYYGGRAGYEQFF. CDR3 coding DNA: TGTGCCAGCAGTTACTATGGCGGGAGGGCCGGGTATGAGCAGTTCTTC.

In this sample, this clone turned up a few times. The chain links TRBV4-2 to TRBJ2-2; TRBD2 aligns across 8 bases. Germline values: CDR1 LGHNA, CDR2 YNFKEQ. V was pared by 11 bases and J by 4 bases, with 21 bases of the junction left unmatched. CDR3 size: 18 residues. The CDR3 sequence is CAASGLAGYTTGTGELFF. The CDR3 region has the DNA TGTGCCGCGAGCGGGCTAGCGGGTTACACGACGGGCACCGGGGAGCTGTTTTTT.

The chain couples TRBV28 to TRBJ2-4; D is uncertain. The CDR3 sequence is 17 residues long. Germline-derived CDR1 and CDR2 are MDHEN and SYDVKM. V shed 4 bases and J shed 3 bases, with 19 bases lying between them. The CDR3, as DNA: TGTGCCAGCAGTTCTTACAAGGCCCGATTAGTCAAAAACATTCAGTACTTC. Protein: CASSSYKARLVKNIQYF.

This clone was picked up a small number of times. J is TRBJ2-7 and V is TRBV28; 8 nucleotides line up with TRBD2. From germline, CDR1 is MDHEN and CDR2 SYDVKM. The junction had 11 bases not matched to a gene; V was cut back by 7 bases and J by 3 bases. This CDR3 has 15 amino acids. The CDR3, as DNA: TGTGCCAGCACCCCCTCGGGACTAGTAGGCTACGAGCAGTACTTC. The encoded protein is CASTPSGLVGYEQYF.

This chain connects TRBV4-3 to TRBJ2-7, with D possibly TRBD2 on 6 matching bases. The germline V and J ends were trimmed by 1 base and 5 bases, with 12 bases remaining between them. The length of the CDR3 is 14 residues. Germline loops: CDR1 LGHNA, CDR2 YSLEER. This CDR3 is CASSQGRGSDEQYF. CDR3 nucleotide sequence: TGCGCCAGCAGCCAAGGACGGGGGTCGGACGAGCAGTACTTC.

The rearrangement uses TRBV18 and TRBJ2-4, with 7 positions matching TRBD2. CDR3 length: 15 amino acids. Looked up from germline, CDR1 is KGHSH and CDR2 is LQKENI. V lost 3 bases to trimming and J lost 3 bases; unmatched junction nucleotides: 5. CDR3 region: CASSPVGGIKNIQYF. DNA for the CDR3: TGTGCCAGCTCACCGGTGGGGGGGATCAAAAACATTCAGTACTTC.

The rearrangement joins TRBV7-8 to TRBJ2-1, with 7 positions matching TRBD1. CDR3 size: 14 residues. V trimming: 3 bases; J trimming: 6 bases; junction bases outside the gene matches: 5. Germline V lookup: CDR1 SGHVS, CDR2 FQNEAQ. The CDR3 here is CASSFARTGNEQFF. In DNA form, the CDR3 reads TGTGCCAGCAGCTTCGCACGGACAGGCAATGAGCAGTTCTTC. Full variable domain (missing parts from reference TRBV7-8 and TRBJ2-1): GAGVSQSPRYKVAKRGQDVALRCDPISGHVSLFWYQQALGQGPEFLTYFQNEAQLDKSGLPSDRFFAERPEGSVSTLKIQRTQQEDSAVYLCASSFARTGNEQFFGPGTRLTVL.

The rearrangement joins TRBV2 to TRBJ2-1; D unclear. Germline CDR1 reads SNHLY; CDR2 reads FYNNEI. CDR3 size: 14 residues. V was cut by 7 bases and J by 0 bases, with 10 bases left in between. CDR3 loop: CASKQRTSYNEQFF. In DNA form, the CDR3 reads TGTGCCAGCAAACAGAGGACCTCCTACAATGAGCAGTTCTTC.

The V call is TRBV7-3, the J call TRBJ1-2, with TRBD1 identical over 8 bases. The junction had 6 bases not matched to a gene; V was cut back by 2 bases and J by 4 bases. CDR1 SGHTA and CDR2 FQGTGA come from the germline V gene. The CDR3 contains 15 residues. In DNA, the CDR3 is TGTGCCAGCAGCTTAGTGGCAGGGGGCATCTATGGCTACACCTTC. Encoded protein: CASSLVAGGIYGYTF. The full variable domain, its missing parts supplied by reference TRBV7-3 and TRBJ1-2, is GAGVSQTPSNKVTEKGKYVELRCDPISGHTALYWYRQSLGQGPEFLIYFQGTGAADDSGLPNDRFFAVRPEGSVSTLKIQRTERGDSAVYLCASSLVAGGIYGYTFGSGTRLTVV.

The chain combines TRBV7-3 with TRBJ1-1; 8 bases match TRBD1. The CDR3 totals 14 residues. V was pared by 5 bases and J by 6 bases, with 8 bases of the junction left unmatched. Germline values: CDR1 SGHTA, CDR2 FQGTGA. Written as DNA, the CDR3 is TGTGCCAGCAGCCCGGGACAGGCAACATCTGAAGCTTTCTTT. This encodes CASSPGQATSEAFF.

This sequence joins TRBV29-1 and TRBJ2-1; the D gene is possibly TRBD2 (6 bases). V was pared by 3 bases and J by 8 bases, with 11 bases between. The CDR3 length is 12 residues. Per germline, CDR1 SQVTM and CDR2 ANQGSEA. This chain's CDR3 is CSVDKASDEQFF. The CDR3 bases are TGCAGCGTTGATAAGGCTAGCGATGAGCAGTTCTTC.

The J gene is TRBJ2-1, the V gene TRBV7-2; 11 bases align to TRBD1. Per germline, CDR1 SGHTA and CDR2 FQGNSA. This CDR3 spans 16 amino acids. V lost 5 bases and J lost 13; bases outside the gene matches: 16. CDR3 nucleotides: TGTGCCAGCAGCCGGACAGGGGGCGCGGGCAGATTTAGTCAGTTCTTC. Its protein product is CASSRTGGAGRFSQFF.

The V call is TRBV28, the J call TRBJ2-7; D is perhaps TRBD1 (5 bases). Germline CDR1 reads MDHEN; CDR2 reads SYDVKM. This CDR3 spans 14 amino acids. V was clipped by 6 bases and J by 9 bases, with 21 bases between them. This CDR3 reads CASSPGGHTAGQYF. CDR3 in DNA: TGTGCCAGCAGCCCAGGTGGACACACGGCCGGGCAGTACTTC.

The genes are TRBV28 and TRBJ2-2, with 14 bases fitting TRBD2. In germline, CDR1 is MDHEN, CDR2 SYDVKM. V lost 6 bases, J lost 6 bases, and 9 bases stayed unmatched. This CDR3 comprises 17 residues. The CDR3: CASSLRLAGGPSGELFF. CDR3 nucleotides: TGTGCCAGCAGCCTAAGACTAGCGGGAGGGCCTTCCGGGGAGCTGTTTTTT. The entire variable domain, with the rest obtained from reference TRBV28 and TRBJ2-2, is as follows: DVKVTQSSRYLVKRTGEKVFLECVQDMDHENMFWYRQDPGLGLRLIYFSYDVKMKEKGDIPEGYSVSREKKERFSLILESASTNQTSMYLCASSLRLAGGPSGELFFGEGSRLTVL.

V usage is TRBV19 and J usage is TRBJ1-5; D perhaps matches TRBD1 (5 bases). Trimming took 3 bases from V and 3 from J, leaving 6 bases between them. Germline-derived CDR1 and CDR2 are LNHDA and SQIVND (reference sequence). The CDR3 runs 13 residues. CDR3 residues: CASSIRVNQPQHF. The CDR3 region has the DNA TGTGCCAGTAGTATCAGGGTCAATCAGCCCCAGCATTTT.

The rearrangement links TRBV28 to TRBJ1-5; D remains ambiguous. The CDR3 spans 11 residues. Trimming shortened V by 5 bases and J by 5 bases, and 4 bases separated the two germline ends. Germline loops: CDR1 MDHEN, CDR2 SYDVKM. This CDR3 reads CASSDYQPQHF. CDR3 sequence (DNA): TGTGCCAGCAGTGATTATCAGCCCCAGCATTTT.

The chain combines TRBV5-1 with TRBJ2-1; a possible D gene is TRBD1 (6 bases). This CDR3 is 15 amino acids long. V lost 5 bases to trimming and J lost 5 bases, with 17 bases between them. Germline CDR1 is SGHRS and CDR2 is YFSETQ. Written as DNA, the CDR3 is TGCGCCAGCAGGACCGGGACAAACTCTCACAATGAGCAGTTCTTC. Its translation is CASRTGTNSHNEQFF.

The chain recombines TRBV4-3 with TRBJ2-5; tentative D call: TRBD2 (5 bases). This CDR3 has 17 residues. The V gene lost 0 bases and the J gene lost 6 bases, with 20 bases spanning the gap. Germline V lookup: CDR1 LGHNA, CDR2 YSLEER. DNA for the CDR3: TGCGCCAGCAGCCAAGAAGACCCAACTCTGGGAGTACAGACCCAGTACTTC. Translating gives CASSQEDPTLGVQTQYF.